This T cell receptor beta chain was found in a study of cytomegalovirus exposure and HLA in healthy donors. General study points: Presence/absence analyses supposed approximately even sequencing depth among donors. The later analysis indicated that the majority of CMV-associated TCR beta chains appeared HLA-restricted. Most TCR sequences were uncommon, yet certain public TCRs appeared in many donors. Among donors in an Asian-associated ancestry cluster, a later analysis reportedly found fewer N-insertions than the roughly 610-donor mean.

Per the germline V gene, CDR1 is MGHDK and CDR2 is SYGVNS. The V gene end was trimmed by 4 bases and the J gene end by 10 bases; junction bases not matched to a gene: 9. This CDR3 contains 13 residues. Worth noting for this clone: Its antigen is not identified.

The primer mix had 60 Vbeta and 13 Jbeta primers. The protocol was immunoSEQ multiplex PCR, while the TCRdb copy is restricted to in-frame clones and leaves out a portion. The repertoire holds approximately 140,000 clones, with roughly 80% as singletons. The V call is TRBV25-1, the J call TRBJ1-1, with TRBD1 matching 7 bases. This TCR was recovered from a man younger than 35 in good health and CMV-seronegative. The sequencing input was PBMCs. This chain's CDR3 is CASSVTGVSSAFF. The CDR3 DNA sequence: TGTGCCAGCAGTGTCACAGGGGTTTCGTCAGCTTTCTTT.